Listed here are 4 T cell receptor beta chains from one sample, sequenced in a study of control samples from healthy donors and cancer patients. Data came from immunoSEQ multiplex PCR; TCRdb stores just in-frame clones and leaves some out. The sample lists roughly 40,000 clones; about 94% were seen once. Sample: blood. The receptors were sampled from a woman in her 50s in good health.

The V and J genes are TRBV24-1 and TRBJ1-2; 7 bases agree with TRBD1. CDR1 is KGHDR, CDR2 SFDVKD, per germline. This CDR3 is built from 14 residues. J gave up 6 bases and V 9 bases, and 12 bases lay outside the gene matches. For the CDR3, the DNA is TGTGCCACCCAAGGGGGCACAGGGATCAATGGCTACACCTTC. The encoded protein is CATQGGTGINGYTF.

The chain is built from TRBV7-2 and TRBJ1-4; 9 nucleotides match TRBD1. The CDR3 covers 15 residues. V trimming: 5 bases; J trimming: 7 bases; junction bases outside the gene matches: 8. Looked up from germline, CDR1 is SGHTA and CDR2 is FQGNSA. CDR3 nucleotides: TGTGCCAGCAGCAGATCCCCGGGACAGGGTGAAAAACTGTTTTTT. Protein sequence: CASSRSPGQGEKLFF.

There are a few counts of this clone. This CDR3 reads CASSQTGGDTQYF. The CDR3 DNA follows: TGCGCCAGCAGCCAGACAGGGGGAGATACGCAGTATTTT. This chain links TRBV5-1 with TRBJ2-3, with 9 bases fitting TRBD1. In germline, CDR1 is SGHRS, CDR2 YFSETQ. The J segment lost 5 bases and the V segment lost 4 bases, leaving 2 bases of the junction unmatched. The CDR3 is 13 amino acids.

This clone was counted once. V gene TRBV29-1 combines with J gene TRBJ1-6, with 7 bases fitting TRBD1. V was clipped by 6 bases and J by 7 bases; unmatched bases: 9. CDR3 length: 14 amino acids. Germline V gene lookup returns CDR1 SQVTM and CDR2 ANQGSEA. For the CDR3, the DNA is TGCAGCGTCCAAGGCTCGGGACAGAATTCACCCCTCCACTTT. This translates into CSVQGSGQNSPLHF.